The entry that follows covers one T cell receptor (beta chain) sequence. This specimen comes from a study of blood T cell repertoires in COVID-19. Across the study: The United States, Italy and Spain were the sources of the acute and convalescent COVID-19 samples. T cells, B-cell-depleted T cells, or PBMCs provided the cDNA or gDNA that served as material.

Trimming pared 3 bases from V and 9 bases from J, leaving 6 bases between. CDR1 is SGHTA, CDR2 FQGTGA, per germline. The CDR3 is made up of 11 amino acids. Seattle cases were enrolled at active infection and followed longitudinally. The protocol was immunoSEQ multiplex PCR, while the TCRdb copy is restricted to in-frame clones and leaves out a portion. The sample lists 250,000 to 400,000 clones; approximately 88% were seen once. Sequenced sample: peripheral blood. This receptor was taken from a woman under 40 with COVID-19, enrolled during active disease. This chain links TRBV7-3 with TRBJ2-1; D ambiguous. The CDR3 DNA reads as TGTGCCAGCAGCTTCTCGGGTGAGCAGTTCTTC. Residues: CASSFSGEQFF.